These T cell receptor beta chains were read from a single sample in a study of blood T cell repertoires in COVID-19. Clones were sequenced by immunoSEQ multiplex PCR, and TCRdb holds only the in-frame ones, with some missing. The sample lists 150,000 to 190,000 clones; 85% were seen once. The sequenced sample was peripheral blood. These receptors were obtained from an older woman with COVID-19, enrolled during active disease. Both conserved end residues are part of each CDR3. The D gene is left open where the match is weak. Clone size, where shown, is once, few, many, or a class for clones that have expanded.

d_gene | len | j_gene | abundance | v_gene | CDR3aa | CDR3nt
TRBD2 | 16 | TRBJ2-7 | - | TRBV5-4 | CASSLVGLAGRYEQYF | TGTGCCAGCAGCTTGGTGGGTCTAGCGGGGCGCTACGAGCAGTACTTC
- | 11 | TRBJ1-5 | - | TRBV20-1 | CSARKGSSWYF | TGCAGTGCTAGAAAAGGGAGCAGTTGGTATTTT
TRBD2 | 17 | TRBJ2-1 | - | TRBV10-1 | CASSDPASGRVTHEQFF | TGCGCCAGCAGTGATCCTGCTAGCGGGAGGGTCACCCATGAGCAGTTCTTC
TRBD1 | 14 | TRBJ1-6 | - | TRBV6-5 | CASSTGGRNSPLHF | TGTGCCAGCAGTACAGGGGGAAGGAATTCACCCCTCCACTTT
TRBD1 | 18 | TRBJ2-1 | - | TRBV19 | CASTPGQGFGRSYNEQFF | TGTGCCAGTACCCCGGGACAGGGGTTTGGACGGTCCTACAATGAGCAGTTCTTC
TRBD1 | 14 | TRBJ2-3 | - | TRBV19 | CASSKVTGGDTQYF | TGTGCCAGTAGTAAGGTGACAGGGGGAGATACGCAGTATTTT
- | 17 | TRBJ2-3 | - | TRBV9 | CASSVVGEGPLTDTQYF | TGTGCCAGCAGCGTAGTAGGTGAGGGTCCGCTCACAGATACGCAGTATTTT
TRBD2 | 15 | TRBJ2-1 | once | TRBV6-4 | CASSIAGVEGNEQFF | TGTGCCAGCAGTATAGCGGGAGTAGAGGGGAATGAGCAGTTCTTC
TRBD1 | 14 | TRBJ1-5 | - | TRBV5-8 | CASSSGTGHQPQHF | TGTGCCAGCAGCTCCGGGACAGGGCATCAGCCCCAGCATTTT
- | 15 | TRBJ2-1 | - | TRBV2 | CASRPLGTFYNEQFF | TGTGCCAGCCGACCCTTGGGGACTTTCTACAATGAGCAGTTCTTC
- | 13 | TRBJ1-5 | - | TRBV19 | CASSIKRGQPQHF | TGTGCCAGTAGTATTAAACGGGGACAGCCCCAGCATTTT
- | 14 | TRBJ1-2 | - | TRBV14 | CASSQDLMGAGYTF | TGTGCCAGCAGCCAAGATTTGATGGGCGCCGGCTACACCTTC
- | 15 | TRBJ1-1 | - | TRBV7-9 | CASSLDGAHNTEAFF | TGTGCCAGCAGCTTAGATGGGGCACATAACACTGAAGCTTTCTTT
- | 15 | TRBJ1-1 | - | TRBV6-5 | CASSKSGHLGTEAFF | TGTGCCAGCAGTAAATCCGGACACCTGGGGACTGAAGCTTTCTTT
TRBD1 | 18 | TRBJ2-2 | - | TRBV19 | CASSPRPGTGWITGELFF | TGTGCCAGTAGCCCTCGTCCCGGGACAGGGTGGATCACCGGGGAGCTGTTTTTT
- | 16 | TRBJ1-1 | - | TRBV11-2 | CASSLTGRAFNTEAFF | TGTGCCAGCAGCTTAACAGGGAGGGCCTTTAACACTGAAGCTTTCTTT
TRBD2 | 16 | TRBJ2-3 | once | TRBV5-1 | CASSFLTSGGTDTQYF | TGCGCCAGCAGCTTCCTGACTAGCGGGGGTACAGATACGCAGTATTTT
TRBD1 | 15 | TRBJ1-4 | - | TRBV20-1 | CSASEQGGSWEKLFF | TGCAGTGCCAGTGAACAGGGGGGCTCTTGGGAAAAACTGTTTTTT
- | 14 | TRBJ1-2 | - | TRBV18 | CASSPPDSLGGYTF | TGTGCCAGCTCACCACCTGACAGTCTAGGCGGCTACACCTTC
- | 15 | TRBJ1-1 | - | TRBV5-1 | CASSPQSLANTEAFF | TGCGCCAGCAGCCCCCAGTCCCTCGCGAACACTGAAGCTTTCTTT
TRBD2 | 15 | TRBJ2-1 | - | TRBV6-5 | CASINSGRAGDEQFF | TGTGCCAGCATTAATAGCGGGAGGGCCGGAGATGAGCAGTTCTTC
TRBD2 | 13 | TRBJ2-5 | many | TRBV13 | CASSLREGETQYF | TGTGCCAGCAGCTTAAGGGAGGGAGAGACCCAGTACTTC
TRBD1 | 17 | TRBJ2-1 | - | TRBV7-2 | CASSLGSTGGGRYEQFF | TGTGCCAGCAGCTTAGGCTCAACAGGGGGCGGCCGCTATGAGCAGTTCTTC
TRBD1 | 16 | TRBJ1-4 | once | TRBV2 | CASRGQGASSVEKLFF | TGTGCCAGCAGAGGACAGGGGGCGAGCTCGGTGGAAAAACTGTTTTTT
- | 15 | TRBJ1-2 | - | TRBV10-2 | CASSESGQQNYGYTF | TGCGCCAGCAGTGAGTCAGGACAGCAGAACTATGGCTACACCTTC
- | 13 | TRBJ2-3 | - | TRBV7-2 | CASSLTNTDTQYF | TGTGCCAGCAGCTTGACTAACACAGATACGCAGTATTTT